The clone carrying this TCR beta chain has a handful of counts. Its antigen is unidentified. A split of CD4+ cells into CD45RA+ naive and CD45RA-negative memory subsets was performed. The data derive from a study of shared clonotypes between healthy human individuals. Overall study results and limits: Generation probabilities were higher for clonotypes shared across all four sorted-subset donors than for unshared ones. Deeper or shallower sequencing was expected to change how clonotypes are shared among donors.

The CDR3 covers 14 residues. V shed 5 bases, J shed 3 bases, and the junction held 4 bases outside the gene matches. CDR1 is LNHDA, CDR2 SQIVND, per germline (reference sequence). The input for sorted-subset replicate PCRs was about 0.2 ug DNA, approximately 30,000 T cell genomes. Using immunoSEQ multiplex PCR, the repertoire was profiled, and TCRdb retains in-frame clones only, with some absent. The table has approximately 1,000,000 clones, about 84% seen once. The sequence came from a young man in good health. Some clones in this sample may be carry-over from other donors' samples. The specimen sequenced was memory CD4+ T cells from PBMCs. Subset: CD45RA-negative fraction. The rearrangement links TRBV19 to TRBJ1-3; 7 bases fit TRBD1. CDR3 loop: CASSRQGFGNTIYF. The CDR3 DNA is TGTGCCAGTAGTCGACAGGGATTTGGAAACACCATATATTTT.